A selection of T cell receptor beta chains follows, all from one sample in a study of T cell repertoires in cytomegalovirus infection. In TCRdb, the reads were re-called with MiXCR into one record per CDR3 protein. The table records about 260,000 distinct CDR3 sequences, approximately 9.1% of them present only once. The sample comprised PBMCs. The receptors were sampled from a human donor in good health (CMV status not recorded). Some clones in this sample may be carry-over from other donors' samples. Both conserved end residues are part of each CDR3. D genes are given only for firm matches.

j_call: TRBJ2-1
d_call: NA
v_call: TRBV7-9
cdr3_aa: CASSFPVGGRNEQFF

j_call: TRBJ2-7
d_call: NA
v_call: TRBV28
cdr3_aa: CASSYGVPYEQYF

j_call: TRBJ2-5
d_call: TRBD2
v_call: TRBV7-2
cdr3_aa: CASSFRGGSVGETQYF

j_call: TRBJ1-5
d_call: NA
v_call: TRBV28
cdr3_aa: CASRNPGQPQHF

j_call: TRBJ2-5
d_call: NA
v_call: TRBV5-4
cdr3_aa: CASRAEFGETQYF

j_call: TRBJ1-5
d_call: TRBD1
v_call: TRBV7-2
cdr3_aa: CASSLARTGVQPQHF

j_call: TRBJ2-7
d_call: NA
v_call: TRBV7-2
cdr3_aa: CASSLASFYEQYF

j_call: TRBJ2-2
d_call: TRBD2
v_call: TRBV15
cdr3_aa: CATRAGGRINTGELFF

j_call: TRBJ2-1
d_call: TRBD2
v_call: TRBV7-2
cdr3_aa: CASSTKLAGGHNEQFF

j_call: TRBJ1-4
d_call: NA
v_call: TRBV10-3
cdr3_aa: CAISEWGEKLFF

j_call: TRBJ2-7
d_call: NA
v_call: TRBV7-2
cdr3_aa: CASSLVGGSYEQYF

j_call: TRBJ2-7
d_call: NA
v_call: TRBV28
cdr3_aa: CASSFGGSISYEQYF

j_call: TRBJ2-1
d_call: NA
v_call: TRBV7-2
cdr3_aa: CASTGRGGPNEQFF

j_call: TRBJ1-2
d_call: NA
v_call: TRBV11-2
cdr3_aa: CASSLVSGGSYGYTF

j_call: TRBJ2-7
d_call: TRBD2
v_call: TRBV12-3/TRBV12-4
cdr3_aa: CASRPTSGTAYEQYF

j_call: TRBJ1-1
d_call: TRBD1
v_call: TRBV7-2
cdr3_aa: CASSLQGGNTEAFF

j_call: TRBJ2-7
d_call: NA
v_call: TRBV10-3
cdr3_aa: CAISGGTDRSYEQYF

j_call: TRBJ1-1
d_call: TRBD1
v_call: TRBV29-1
cdr3_aa: CSATRGGGTEAFF

j_call: TRBJ1-6
d_call: TRBD1
v_call: TRBV14
cdr3_aa: CASSQGGTGNSPLHF

j_call: TRBJ1-2
d_call: NA
v_call: TRBV4-2
cdr3_aa: CASSQDFQGPYGYTF

j_call: TRBJ2-3
d_call: NA
v_call: TRBV7-2
cdr3_aa: CASSSESQMTDTQYF

j_call: TRBJ2-1
d_call: TRBD2
v_call: TRBV13
cdr3_aa: CASSLRTSGYNEQFF

j_call: TRBJ1-5
d_call: NA
v_call: TRBV2
cdr3_aa: CASSGVGASNQPQHF

j_call: TRBJ2-7
d_call: NA
v_call: TRBV6-2/TRBV6-3
cdr3_aa: CASSYSGAGLDYEQYF

j_call: TRBJ2-3
d_call: NA
v_call: TRBV7-2
cdr3_aa: CASSLRLGETDTQYF

j_call: TRBJ1-2
d_call: NA
v_call: TRBV11-2
cdr3_aa: CASSFLRDAGYTF

j_call: TRBJ2-6
d_call: NA
v_call: TRBV7-9
cdr3_aa: CASSATATGANVLTF

j_call: TRBJ2-5
d_call: TRBD1
v_call: TRBV20-1
cdr3_aa: CSATSGTGEGETQYF

j_call: TRBJ2-1
d_call: TRBD1
v_call: TRBV12-3/TRBV12-4
cdr3_aa: CASSPLGRGLYNEQFF

j_call: TRBJ2-5
d_call: NA
v_call: TRBV5-6
cdr3_aa: CASSLGSPEATQYF

j_call: TRBJ2-2
d_call: NA
v_call: TRBV28
cdr3_aa: CASATLAGNTGELFF

j_call: TRBJ2-7
d_call: NA
v_call: TRBV7-2
cdr3_aa: CASSWDFAYEQYF

j_call: TRBJ2-1
d_call: TRBD2
v_call: TRBV19
cdr3_aa: CASRRTSGSSNEQFF

j_call: TRBJ2-5
d_call: NA
v_call: TRBV18
cdr3_aa: CASSPGLQETQYF

j_call: TRBJ2-5
d_call: TRBD2
v_call: TRBV20-1
cdr3_aa: CSARDRVAGGRGTQYF

j_call: TRBJ1-3
d_call: TRBD1
v_call: TRBV9
cdr3_aa: CASSFTGTGGGNTIYF